These 11 T cell receptor beta chains were all obtained from the same sample, sequenced in a study of CD8 T cells in Susac syndrome. RNA was extracted with the RNeasy kit, and a quantity of roughly 0.5 to 1 ug was reverse transcribed using random hexamers. TCRdb redid the calling of the immunoSEQ multiplex PCR reads with MiXCR, one entry per CDR3 protein. The sample includes 40,000 to 55,000 distinct CDR3 sequences, roughly 93% of them seen just once. The sample was CD8+ T cells from PBMCs. These receptors all come from a human donor with multiple sclerosis.

This clonotype has only one observation. V gene TRBV4-3 combines with J gene TRBJ2-3; tentative D call: TRBD1 (6 bases). CDR1 and CDR2 (germline): LGHNA, YSLEER. The V end was cut by 4 bases, the J end by 4 bases, with 12 bases between. The CDR3 is made up of 14 amino acids. CDR3 sequence: CASSPEGHADTQYF. In DNA form, the CDR3 reads TGCGCCAGCAGCCCTGAGGGACACGCAGATACGCAGTATTTT.

The J gene is TRBJ1-2, the V gene TRBV29-1, with D hard to call. V lost 8 bases to trimming and J lost 8 bases, with 15 bases between them. CDR3 size: 11 residues. Per germline, CDR1 SQVTM and CDR2 ANQGSEA. The CDR3 here is CSTGFGEGYTF. CDR3 in DNA: TGCAGCACTGGTTTTGGGGAAGGCTACACCTTC.

V gene TRBV7-8 combines with J gene TRBJ2-7; the match to TRBD1 covers 7 bases. Germline V lookup: CDR1 SGHVS, CDR2 FQNEAQ. The CDR3 is made up of 16 amino acids. Trimming removed 7 bases from V and 1 base from J; junction bases left unmatched: 13. This CDR3 is CASTVLFGTDSYEQYF. CDR3 bases: TGTGCCAGCACCGTATTGTTCGGGACAGATTCCTACGAGCAGTACTTC.

This clonotype appeared a few times. This chain uses TRBV3-1 with TRBJ2-7, with D perhaps matching TRBD1 (5 bases). This CDR3 has 15 amino acids. Germline V lookup: CDR1 LGHDT, CDR2 YNNKEL (reference sequence). V shed 0 bases and J shed 6 bases, with 15 bases lying between them. The CDR3 bases are TGTGCCAGCAGCCAAGATAGGGGAATTCAAGCCGAGCAGTACTTC. This gives the protein CASSQDRGIQAEQYF.

This clonotype has a handful of counts. The chain uses TRBV4-1 and TRBJ2-7; D possibly corresponds to TRBD1 (5 bases). Germline V gene data show CDR1 as MGHRA and CDR2 as YSYEKL. Between the trimmed V and J ends, which lost 0 bases and 3 bases, there was a span of 15 bases. This CDR3 has 16 residues. The CDR3 here is CASSQDEAQADYEQYF. In nucleotides, the CDR3 is TGCGCCAGCAGCCAAGATGAAGCACAGGCTGACTACGAGCAGTACTTC.

The chain employs TRBV5-1 and TRBJ2-7; TRBD2 matches 8 bases. With V trimmed by 0 bases and J by 7 bases, 12 bases remained unmatched. Germline values: CDR1 SGHRS, CDR2 YFSETQ. CDR3 length equals 16 residues. The DNA of the CDR3 is TGCGCCAGCAGCTTGGTTCGCGCGGGACCGGGAGGGGAGCAGTACTTC. This encodes CASSLVRAGPGGEQYF.

This clonotype was detected only once. The V call is TRBV29-1, the J call TRBJ1-6, with no clear D. V was trimmed by 7 bases and J by 5 bases, leaving 12 bases between them. Per germline, CDR1 SQVTM and CDR2 ANQGSEA. CDR3 length: 13 residues. The CDR3 reads CSALFRDNSPLHF. The CDR3 nucleotides read TGCAGCGCTCTCTTCCGGGATAATTCACCCCTCCACTTT.

V usage is TRBV5-1 and J usage is TRBJ2-5, with a weak D call TRBD1 (5 bases). Germline V gene sequence: CDR1 SGHRS, CDR2 YFSETQ. CDR3 length: 16 amino acids. The germline V and J ends were trimmed by 6 bases and 5 bases, with 23 bases remaining between them. CDR3 loop: CASKDSQGALLETQYF. In DNA form, the CDR3 reads TGCGCCAGCAAGGATTCCCAGGGTGCCCTGTTGGAGACCCAGTACTTC.

This clonotype was seen only a few times. This rearrangement joins TRBV6-2 or TRBV6-3 to TRBJ2-7, with D maybe TRBD1 (6 bases). The germline gives CDR1 MNHEY, CDR2 SVGEGT. V was pared by 4 bases and J by 3 bases, with 10 bases between. The CDR3 spans 13 residues. CDR3 protein: CASSSGQLYEQYF. The CDR3 DNA reads TGTGCCAGCAGTTCCGGACAGCTCTACGAGCAGTACTTC.

The chain employs TRBV9 and TRBJ2-2, with TRBD2 identical over 9 bases. The CDR3 is 18 residues long. Germline V gene sequence: CDR1 SGDLS, CDR2 YYNGEE. Germline trimming cut 0 bases from V and 0 bases from J; bases unmatched to any gene: 6. The CDR3 bases are TGTGCCAGCAGCGTAGGGCGGGGGGGCCTAACGAACACCGGGGAGCTGTTTTTT. Its translation: CASSVGRGGLTNTGELFF.

The chain couples TRBV4-1 to TRBJ2-7; D uncertain. V was cut by 1 base and J by 3 bases, with 7 bases left in between. Germline V gene sequence: CDR1 MGHRA, CDR2 YSYEKL. The CDR3 contains 13 residues. This CDR3 is CASSQGTSYEQYF. As DNA, the CDR3 is TGCGCCAGCAGCCAAGGTACCAGCTACGAGCAGTACTTC.